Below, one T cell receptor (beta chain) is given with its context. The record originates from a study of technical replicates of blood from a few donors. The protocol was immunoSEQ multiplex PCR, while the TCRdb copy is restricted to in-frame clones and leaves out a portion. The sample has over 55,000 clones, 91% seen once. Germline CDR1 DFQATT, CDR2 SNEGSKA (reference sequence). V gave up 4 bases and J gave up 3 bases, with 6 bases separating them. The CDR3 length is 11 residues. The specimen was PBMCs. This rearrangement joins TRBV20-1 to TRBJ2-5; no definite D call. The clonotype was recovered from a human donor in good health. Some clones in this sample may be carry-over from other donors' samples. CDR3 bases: TGCAGTGCTATTCAGGAAGAGACCCAGTACTTC. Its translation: CSAIQEETQYF.